Listed below are T cell receptor beta chains from one sample, sequenced in a study of cytomegalovirus exposure and HLA in healthy donors. Produced via immunoSEQ multiplex PCR; TCRdb's table is partial and in-frame only. The data contain roughly 100,000 clones, around 83% of them singletons. What was sequenced was PBMCs. These receptors all stem from a woman aged 18-29 years in good health and CMV-seropositive. Both conserved end residues are part of each CDR3. Each record gives: J gene, V gene, clone size, D gene, CDR3 length, CDR3 protein, CDR3 DNA. A D gene is named only where the DNA matches it firmly. Rows may omit the clone size; those that give it use once, few, many or a size class.

TRBJ2-3,TRBV6-1,NA,TRBD1,14,CASRGDRHTDTQYF,TGTGCCAGCAGGGGGGACAGACACACAGATACGCAGTATTTT
TRBJ2-5,TRBV27,NA,NA,14,CASSIGFGLETQYF,TGTGCCAGCAGTATAGGTTTCGGGTTGGAGACCCAGTACTTC
TRBJ2-1,TRBV5-4,NA,TRBD1,12,CAGGQDFNEQFF,TGTGCCGGGGGACAGGACTTCAATGAGCAGTTCTTC
TRBJ1-3,TRBV5-1,NA,NA,14,CASSSDRSGNTIYF,TGCGCCAGCAGCTCCGACAGGTCTGGAAACACCATATATTTT
TRBJ1-6,TRBV28,once,NA,14,CASSSSGGVAPLHF,TGTGCCAGCAGCTCTTCCGGCGGGGTGGCACCCCTCCACTTT
TRBJ2-1,TRBV27,NA,NA,18,CASTLGGGFRNSYNEQFF,TGTGCCAGCACTTTGGGGGGAGGATTCCGAAACTCCTACAATGAGCAGTTCTTC
TRBJ2-7,TRBV19,NA,NA,14,CASSTSLSSYEQYF,TGTGCCAGTAGTACATCCCTAAGCTCCTACGAGCAGTACTTC
TRBJ1-2,TRBV27,NA,NA,17,CASSFLGTGTSMGGYTF,TGTGCCAGCAGTTTTCTCGGCACCGGGACTTCGATGGGGGGCTACACCTTC
TRBJ1-1,TRBV11-3,once,NA,11,CASSLFSEAFF,TGTGCCAGCAGCTTATTCTCTGAAGCTTTCTTT
TRBJ2-1,TRBV4-1,NA,TRBD1,16,CASSQVWDRTYNEQFF,TGCGCCAGCAGCCAAGTGTGGGACAGAACCTACAATGAGCAGTTCTTC
TRBJ1-2,TRBV19,NA,NA,14,CASKPGRGWYGYTF,TGTGCCAGTAAACCCGGTCGGGGTTGGTATGGCTACACCTTC
TRBJ2-6,TRBV5-1,once,NA,15,CASSSDSVGANVLTF,TGCGCCAGCAGTTCCGACAGCGTCGGGGCCAACGTCCTGACTTTC
TRBJ2-2,TRBV27,NA,TRBD1,16,CASRPRTGRVTGELFF,TGTGCCAGCAGACCTAGGACAGGGCGGGTAACCGGGGAGCTGTTTTTT
TRBJ2-3,TRBV7-9,NA,NA,18,CASSATATTTYDTDTQYF,TGTGCCAGCAGCGCGACAGCCACGACAACTTACGACACAGATACGCAGTATTTT
TRBJ1-2,TRBV6-5,once,NA,14,CASRTAIDYYGYTF,TGTGCCAGCAGGACCGCAATCGACTACTATGGCTACACCTTC
TRBJ2-2,TRBV11-3,once,TRBD2,20,CASSSWTSGGENANTGELFF,TGTGCCAGCAGCTCATGGACTAGCGGGGGTGAGAACGCGAACACCGGGGAGCTGTTTTTT
TRBJ1-6,TRBV4-1,NA,NA,16,CASSQIPQGRNSPLHF,TGCGCCAGCAGCCAGATACCGCAGGGCAGAAATTCACCCCTCCACTTT
TRBJ2-2,TRBV2,NA,NA,12,CASYGYTGELFF,TGTGCCAGCTACGGGTACACCGGGGAGCTGTTTTTT
TRBJ1-4,TRBV9,NA,TRBD1,15,CASSTRQGRNEKLFF,TGTGCCAGCAGCACCCGACAGGGGAGGAATGAAAAACTGTTTTTT
TRBJ2-1,TRBV7-7,NA,TRBD2,15,CASSLFGGSVNEQFF,TGTGCCAGCAGCTTATTCGGCGGGAGCGTCAATGAGCAGTTCTTC
TRBJ2-6,TRBV19,NA,NA,17,CASSIDEAKRRANVLTF,TGTGCCAGTAGTATAGATGAGGCGAAGAGAAGGGCCAACGTCCTGACTTTC
TRBJ2-1,TRBV28,NA,TRBD2,14,CASSWRGSHNEQFF,TGTGCCAGCAGTTGGCGGGGGTCCCACAATGAGCAGTTCTTC
TRBJ1-2,TRBV6-5,NA,NA,13,CASSYKNGYGYTF,TGTGCCAGCAGTTACAAGAACGGCTATGGCTACACCTTC